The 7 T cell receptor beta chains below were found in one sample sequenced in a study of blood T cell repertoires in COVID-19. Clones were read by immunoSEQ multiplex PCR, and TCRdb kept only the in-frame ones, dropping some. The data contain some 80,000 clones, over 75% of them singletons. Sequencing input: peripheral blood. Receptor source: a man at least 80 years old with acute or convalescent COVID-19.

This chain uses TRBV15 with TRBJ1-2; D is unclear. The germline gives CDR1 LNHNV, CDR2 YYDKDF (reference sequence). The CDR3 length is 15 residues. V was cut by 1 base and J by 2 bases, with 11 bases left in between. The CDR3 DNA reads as TGTGCCACCAGCAGAGGTACGGGCGGGAACTATGGCTACACCTTC. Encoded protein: CATSRGTGGNYGYTF.

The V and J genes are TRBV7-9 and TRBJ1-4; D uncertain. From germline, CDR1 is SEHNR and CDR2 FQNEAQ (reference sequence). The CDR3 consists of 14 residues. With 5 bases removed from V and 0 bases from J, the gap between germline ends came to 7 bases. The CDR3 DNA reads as TGTGCCAGCAGCGCAATAGCAACTAATGAAAAACTGTTTTTT. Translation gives CASSAIATNEKLFF.

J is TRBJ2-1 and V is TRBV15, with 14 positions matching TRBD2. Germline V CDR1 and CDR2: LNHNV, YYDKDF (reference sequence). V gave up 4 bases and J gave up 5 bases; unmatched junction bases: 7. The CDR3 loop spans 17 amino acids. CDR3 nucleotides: TGTGCCACCAGCATAGGGACTAGCGGGGGCGTCAACAATGAGCAGTTCTTC. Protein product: CATSIGTSGGVNNEQFF.

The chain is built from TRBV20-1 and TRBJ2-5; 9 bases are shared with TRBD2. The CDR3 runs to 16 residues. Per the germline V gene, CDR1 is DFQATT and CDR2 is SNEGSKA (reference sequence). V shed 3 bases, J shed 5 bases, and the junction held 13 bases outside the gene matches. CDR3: CSASLAGGPGQETQYF. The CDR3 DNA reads TGCAGTGCTAGTCTTGCGGGGGGGCCCGGCCAGGAGACCCAGTACTTC.

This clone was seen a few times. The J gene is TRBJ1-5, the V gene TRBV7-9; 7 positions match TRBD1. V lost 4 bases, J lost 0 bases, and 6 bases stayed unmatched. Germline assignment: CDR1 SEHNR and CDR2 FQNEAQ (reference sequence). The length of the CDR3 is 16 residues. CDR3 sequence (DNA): TGTGCCAGCAGCTCAGAGGCAGGGGGTAGCAATCAGCCCCAGCATTTT. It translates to CASSSEAGGSNQPQHF.

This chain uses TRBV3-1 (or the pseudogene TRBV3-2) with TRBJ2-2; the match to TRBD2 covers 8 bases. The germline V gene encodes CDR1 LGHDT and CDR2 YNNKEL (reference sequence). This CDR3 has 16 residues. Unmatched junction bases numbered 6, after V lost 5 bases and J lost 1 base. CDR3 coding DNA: TGTGCCAGCAGCATGCGGACTAGCAGGAACACCGGGGAGCTGTTTTTT. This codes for CASSMRTSRNTGELFF.

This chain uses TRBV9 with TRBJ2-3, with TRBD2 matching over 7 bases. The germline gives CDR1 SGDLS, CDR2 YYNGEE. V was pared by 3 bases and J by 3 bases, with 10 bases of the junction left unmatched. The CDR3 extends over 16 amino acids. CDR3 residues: CASSGLTSFGTDTQYF. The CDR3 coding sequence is TGTGCCAGCAGCGGATTGACTAGCTTCGGGACAGATACGCAGTATTTT.